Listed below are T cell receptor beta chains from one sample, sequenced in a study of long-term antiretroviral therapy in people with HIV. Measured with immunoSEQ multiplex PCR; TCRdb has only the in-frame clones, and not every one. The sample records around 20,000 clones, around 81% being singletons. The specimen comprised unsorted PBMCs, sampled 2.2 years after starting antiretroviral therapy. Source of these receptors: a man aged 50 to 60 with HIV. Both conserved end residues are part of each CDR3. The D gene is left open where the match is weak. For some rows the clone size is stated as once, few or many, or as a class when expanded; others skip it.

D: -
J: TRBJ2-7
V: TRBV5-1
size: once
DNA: TGCGCCAGCAGCTTGGCCCGGGACGCCTCCTCCTACGAGCAGTACTTC
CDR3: CASSLARDASSYEQYF

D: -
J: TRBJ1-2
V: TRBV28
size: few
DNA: TGTGCCAGCAGCTACAATCACGGCTACACCTTC
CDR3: CASSYNHGYTF

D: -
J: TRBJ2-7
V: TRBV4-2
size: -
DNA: TGTGCCAGCAGCCAGAACCGGGGGCTCGGGATCCCCTACGAGCAGTACTTC
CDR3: CASSQNRGLGIPYEQYF

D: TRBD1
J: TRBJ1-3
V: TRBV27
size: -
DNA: TGTGCCAGCAGTTTATATGGGACAGACTCTGGAAACACCATATATTTT
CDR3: CASSLYGTDSGNTIYF

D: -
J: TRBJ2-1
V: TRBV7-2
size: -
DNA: TGTGCCAGCAGCTTCACAGGGATTGAGCAGTTCTTC
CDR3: CASSFTGIEQFF

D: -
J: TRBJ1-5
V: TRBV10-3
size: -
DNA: TGTGCCATCAGTGAGTCCAAGACCGAGTATAGCAATCAGCCCCAGCATTTT
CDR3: CAISESKTEYSNQPQHF

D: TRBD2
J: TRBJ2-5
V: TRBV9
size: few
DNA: TGTGCCAGCAGCGTAGCGGGGGGTGGAGAGACCCAGTACTTC
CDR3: CASSVAGGGETQYF

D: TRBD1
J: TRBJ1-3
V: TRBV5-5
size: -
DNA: TGTGCCAGCAGCTTGCTCCGGGACAGCTCTGGAAACACCATATATTTT
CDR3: CASSLLRDSSGNTIYF

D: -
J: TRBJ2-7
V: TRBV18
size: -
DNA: TGTGCCAGCTCACGGCGGACGGAGAGCTCCTACGAGCAGTACTTC
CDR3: CASSRRTESSYEQYF

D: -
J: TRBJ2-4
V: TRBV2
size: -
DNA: TGTGCCAGCAGCCAGGAACAGGGCCCCGAAAACATTCAGTACTTC
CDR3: CASSQEQGPENIQYF

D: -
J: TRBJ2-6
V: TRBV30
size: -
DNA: TGTGCCTGGCGTCCTCTAACCCGGGACATTTTCTTCTCTGGGGCCAACGTCCTGACTTTC
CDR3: CAWRPLTRDIFFSGANVLTF

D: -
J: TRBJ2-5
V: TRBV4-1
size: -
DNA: TGCGCCAGCAGCCGAACTTTAGGGGAAGAGACCCAGTACTTC
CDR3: CASSRTLGEETQYF

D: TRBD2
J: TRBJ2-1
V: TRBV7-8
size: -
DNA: TGTGCCAGCAGCTTAGAGACGGGACTAGTAGTCAATGAGCAGTTCTTC
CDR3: CASSLETGLVVNEQFF

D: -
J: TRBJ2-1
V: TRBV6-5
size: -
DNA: TGTGCCAGCAGCCCAGGGGTGCCCGAGCAGTTCTTC
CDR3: CASSPGVPEQFF

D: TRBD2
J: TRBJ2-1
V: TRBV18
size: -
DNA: TGTGCCAGCTCACCACAAGCGGGAGGCTACAATGAGCAGTTCTTC
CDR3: CASSPQAGGYNEQFF

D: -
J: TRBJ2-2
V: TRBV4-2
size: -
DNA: TGTGCCAGCAGCCAAGACTACTCTAGGACCGGGGAGCTGTTTTTT
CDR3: CASSQDYSRTGELFF

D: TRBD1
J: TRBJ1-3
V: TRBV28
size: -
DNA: TGTGCCAGCAGAACAGGGGTGTATCAAAACACCATATATTTT
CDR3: CASRTGVYQNTIYF

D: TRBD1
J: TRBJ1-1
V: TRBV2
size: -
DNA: TGTGCCAGCAGGGGACAGGCGTTACTCATGAACACTGAAGCTTTCTTT
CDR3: CASRGQALLMNTEAFF

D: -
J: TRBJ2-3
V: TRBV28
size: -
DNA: TGTGCCAGCACCAAGGGGGGGGGTGATACGCAGTATTTT
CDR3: CASTKGGGDTQYF

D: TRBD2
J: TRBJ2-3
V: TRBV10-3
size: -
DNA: TGTGCCATCAGTGAGTCCGGGGGGTTCACAGATACGCAGTATTTT
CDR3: CAISESGGFTDTQYF

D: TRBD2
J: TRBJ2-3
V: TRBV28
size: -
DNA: TGTGCCAGCACCCCCCCCGGGACTAGCGGCACAGATACGCAGTATTTT
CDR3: CASTPPGTSGTDTQYF

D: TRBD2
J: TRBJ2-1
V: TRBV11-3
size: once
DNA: TGTGCCAGCAGTAGGACTAGCGGGAGAACCTACAATGAGCAGTTCTTC
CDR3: CASSRTSGRTYNEQFF

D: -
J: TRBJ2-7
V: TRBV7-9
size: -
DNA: TGTGCCAGTCGTCCTGGGGTACAGGGATGGGTCTACGAGCAGTACTTC
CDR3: CASRPGVQGWVYEQYF

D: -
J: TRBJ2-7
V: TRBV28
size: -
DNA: TGTGCCAGCAGCCAACCTAGTCGGCAGTACTTC
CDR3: CASSQPSRQYF

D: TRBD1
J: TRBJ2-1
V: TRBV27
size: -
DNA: TGTGCCAGCAGTTTGCAGGGGGCCTACAATGAGCAGTTCTTC
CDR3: CASSLQGAYNEQFF

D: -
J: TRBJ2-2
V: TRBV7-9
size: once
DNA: TGTGCCAGCAGCTCTCTTGTGGTTCCCGGGGAGCTGTTTTTT
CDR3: CASSSLVVPGELFF

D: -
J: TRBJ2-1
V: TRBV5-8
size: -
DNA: TGTGCCAGCAGCTTGCAAGCTAGCCCGTGGTATGAGCAGTTCTTC
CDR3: CASSLQASPWYEQFF

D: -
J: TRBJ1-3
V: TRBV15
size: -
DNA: TGTGCCACCAGCCCCCGGGTCTCCCTAAACGGAAACACCATATATTTT
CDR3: CATSPRVSLNGNTIYF

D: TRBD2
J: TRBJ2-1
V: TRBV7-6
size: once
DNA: TGTGCCAGCAGCTCCCCGACTAGCGGGGGGCCTAGCTCCTACAATGAGCAGTTCTTC
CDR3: CASSSPTSGGPSSYNEQFF

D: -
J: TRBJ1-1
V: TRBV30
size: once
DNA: TGTGCCTGGAGACGTTTTTCGGGGAAGACTGAAGCTTTCTTT
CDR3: CAWRRFSGKTEAFF

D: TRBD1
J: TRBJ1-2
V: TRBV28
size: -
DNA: TGTGCCAGCATGGGACAGGGAGGTCCCTATGGCTACACCTTC
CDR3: CASMGQGGPYGYTF

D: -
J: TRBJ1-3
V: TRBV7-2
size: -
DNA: TGTGCCAGCAGCCAGACCGGAAACACCATATATTTT
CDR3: CASSQTGNTIYF

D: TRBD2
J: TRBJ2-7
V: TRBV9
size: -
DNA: TGTGCCAGCAGCGTGAGCGGGACCCACGAGCAGTACTTC
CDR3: CASSVSGTHEQYF

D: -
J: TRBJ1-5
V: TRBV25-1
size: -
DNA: TGTGCCAGCAGTGAGGCAGGGAAACTGCCCCAGCATTTT
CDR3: CASSEAGKLPQHF

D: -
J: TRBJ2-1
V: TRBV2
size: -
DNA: TGTGCCAGCAGTCCCCCTATAAGCCCCAATGAGCAGTTCTTC
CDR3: CASSPPISPNEQFF

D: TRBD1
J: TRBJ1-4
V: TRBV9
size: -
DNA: TGTGCCAGCAGCGCCACAGGGGAAGAAAAACTGTTTTTT
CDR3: CASSATGEEKLFF

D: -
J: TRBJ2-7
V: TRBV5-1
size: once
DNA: TGCGCCAGCAGCTTGGGGACCGCGCGGCACTTC
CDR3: CASSLGTARHF

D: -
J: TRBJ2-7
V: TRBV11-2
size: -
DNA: TGTGCCAGCAGCTACTACCGTGGACCCTTCGAGCAGTACTTC
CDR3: CASSYYRGPFEQYF

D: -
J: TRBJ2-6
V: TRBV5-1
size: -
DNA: TGCGCCAGCAGGGGAATCTCGGATTCTGGGGCCAACGTCCTGACTTTC
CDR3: CASRGISDSGANVLTF

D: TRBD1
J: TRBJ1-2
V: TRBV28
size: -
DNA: TGTGCCAGCAGTTTTTACGGGACAGTAAACTATGGCTACACCTTC
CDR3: CASSFYGTVNYGYTF

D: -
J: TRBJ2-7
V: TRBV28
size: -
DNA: TGTGCCAGCAGCCCCGGACAGTCCTACGAGCAGTACTTC
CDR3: CASSPGQSYEQYF

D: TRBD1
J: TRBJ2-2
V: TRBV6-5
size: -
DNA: TGTGCCAGCAGGGGACAGGCGAACACCGGGGAGCTGTTTTTT
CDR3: CASRGQANTGELFF

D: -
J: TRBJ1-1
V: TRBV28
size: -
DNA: TGTGCCAGCAGTTTCGGTTCTGCCGAAAAAGACACTGAAGCTTTCTTT
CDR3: CASSFGSAEKDTEAFF

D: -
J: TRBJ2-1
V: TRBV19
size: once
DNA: TGTGACCTACAGGGTTCCTACAATGAGCAGTTCTTC
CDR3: CDLQGSYNEQFF

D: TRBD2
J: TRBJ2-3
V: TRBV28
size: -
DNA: TGTGCCAGCAGTTTCGGGACTAGCGGGAGTCGGTCAGATACGCAGTATTTT
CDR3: CASSFGTSGSRSDTQYF

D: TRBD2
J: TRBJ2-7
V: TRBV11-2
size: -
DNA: TGTGCCAGCAGTCCAACTAGCGGGAGGGCCAACGAGCAGTACTTC
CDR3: CASSPTSGRANEQYF

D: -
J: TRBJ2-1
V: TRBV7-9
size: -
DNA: TGTGCCAGCAGCCCCCTAGGGAGCTCCTACAATGAGCAGTTCTTC
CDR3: CASSPLGSSYNEQFF

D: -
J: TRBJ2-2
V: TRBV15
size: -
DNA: TGTGCCACCAGCAGAGAAGAGGGTCCCGGGGAGCTGTTTTTT
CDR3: CATSREEGPGELFF

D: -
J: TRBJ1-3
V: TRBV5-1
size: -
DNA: TGCGCCAGCAGCTTGGGCCGGGGCCAGGATGGAAACACCATATATTTT
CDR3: CASSLGRGQDGNTIYF

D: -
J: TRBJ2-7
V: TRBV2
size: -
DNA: TGTGCCAGCAGTGAGACATTAGCGGTATCCTACGAGCAGTACTTC
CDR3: CASSETLAVSYEQYF

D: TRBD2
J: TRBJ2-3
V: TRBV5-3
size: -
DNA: TGTGCCAGAAGCTTGCGGTTTTGGGGGGGAACAGATACGCAGTATTTT
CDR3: CARSLRFWGGTDTQYF

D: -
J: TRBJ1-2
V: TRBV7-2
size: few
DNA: TGTGCCAGCAGCCCCCTCGGGGGGGCTAACTATGGCTACACCTTC
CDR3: CASSPLGGANYGYTF

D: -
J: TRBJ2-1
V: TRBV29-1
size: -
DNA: TGCAGTGCGGAGGGGAACAATGAGCAGTTCTTC
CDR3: CSAEGNNEQFF